This T cell receptor (beta chain) is drawn from a study of T cell responses to AZD1222 COVID-19 vaccine. Assay: immunoSEQ multiplex PCR; the TCRdb copy retains only in-frame clones and omits some. Among more than 250,000 clones listed, about 92% were seen once. From germline, CDR1 is LGHDT and CDR2 YNNKEL (reference sequence). Deletions cut 0 bases from V and 9 bases from J, with 11 bases between. The CDR3 contains 13 residues. The chain recombines TRBV3-1 (or the pseudogene TRBV3-2) with TRBJ1-1; no firm D call. The sample was peripheral blood, taken on day 0 of AZD1222 vaccination. This clonotype was sampled from an adult in good health. In DNA, the CDR3 is TGTGCCAGCAGCCAAGAACGGAGTATGCAAGCTTTCTTT. Amino acids: CASSQERSMQAFF.